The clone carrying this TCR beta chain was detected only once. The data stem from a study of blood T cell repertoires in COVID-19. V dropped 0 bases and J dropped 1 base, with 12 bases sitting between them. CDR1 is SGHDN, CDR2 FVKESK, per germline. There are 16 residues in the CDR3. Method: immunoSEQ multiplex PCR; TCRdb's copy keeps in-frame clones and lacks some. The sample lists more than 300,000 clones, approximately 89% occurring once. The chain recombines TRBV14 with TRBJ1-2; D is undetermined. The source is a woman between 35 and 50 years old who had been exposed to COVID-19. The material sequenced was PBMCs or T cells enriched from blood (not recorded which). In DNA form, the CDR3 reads TGTGCCAGCAGCCAAGAAGTACAGCTACTTAACTATGGCTACACCTTC. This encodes CASSQEVQLLNYGYTF.